The following is a T cell receptor (beta chain) sequence with its context. Its antigen is currently unknown. The record originates from a study of response to subunit inactivated influenza vaccine. General study findings and limits: That few new T cells are recruited by each seasonal influenza vaccination was the authors' suggestion.

CDR3 length: 19 residues. Trimming stripped 0 bases from V and 3 bases from J, with 18 bases between. Germline V gene sequence: CDR1 MGHRA, CDR2 YSYEKL. Using its own MiXCR run on the RT-PCR reads, TCRdb lists one record per CDR3 protein. The table shows hundreds of thousands of distinct CDR3 sequences, with roughly 27% occurring only once. The V gene is TRBV4-1, the J gene TRBJ2-6; D ambiguous. This specimen consisted of CD4+ T cells sorted from PBMCs, obtained roughly 5 days after vaccination. The TCR originated in a man in his fifties who received an inactivated influenza vaccine. CDR3 protein: CASSQEGVQAYFGANVLTF. The CDR3 DNA reads TGCGCCAGCAGCCAAGAAGGAGTTCAGGCGTACTTTGGGGCCAACGTCCTGACTTTC.